A selection of T cell receptor beta chains follows, all from one sample in a study of T cells after somatic rescue of genetic block. Produced via immunoSEQ multiplex PCR; TCRdb's table is partial and in-frame only. Of 11,000 or so clones in the sample, under 85% were seen once. The sample comprised peripheral blood mononuclear cells (PBMCs). These receptors all stem from a boy between 10 and 17 years old. The CDR3 runs from the conserved cysteine through the conserved F or W. Not every row has a clone size; where given, it reads once, few, many or a size class.

v_call | clone_size | cdr3_aa
TRBV4-3 | . | CASSQDLSSSGNTIYF
TRBV10-3 | . | CAISETSGAPLEFF
TRBV4-2 | . | CASSHQDRGGYGYTF
TRBV7-2 | . | CASSLRRTEAFF
TRBV7-2 | few | CASSFGGGSNQPQHF
TRBV7-2 | . | CASRRGAEFPNTEAFF
TRBV6-6 | . | CASSYRSNGYYEQYF
TRBV18 | . | CASSPRTLGETQYF
TRBV7-2 | . | CASSHAGGEQYF
TRBV5-4 | once | CASSLEGQGEETQYF
TRBV2 | . | CASSESLPTDTQYF
TRBV5-1 | . | CASSLGGTDTQYF
TRBV27 | once | CASSRAGPDSPLHF
TRBV4-3 | . | CASSQVRTGSYEQYF
TRBV15 | . | CATSRGGSEKLFF
TRBV7-3 | . | CASSLTGSQDTQYF
TRBV7-2 | . | CASSLAGQLLAGELFF
TRBV7-2 | . | CASSLYSGADTQYF
TRBV13 | . | CASSLGRHQETQYF
TRBV10-1 | once | CASSESLPYGYTF
TRBV9 | . | CASSVAGGLRHYGYTF
TRBV27 | . | CASSSGAPTNEQFF
TRBV7-8 | . | CASRHEPLVPLVSHEQFF
TRBV18 | once | CASSPLSRSGVISDADTQYF
TRBV28 | . | CASNVGQDPTGELFF
TRBV7-3 | few | CASSPNPGSEQYF
TRBV7-3 | . | CASSRSQGYEQYF
TRBV6-1 | . | CASSVAGRYEQYF
TRBV7-9 | few | CASSPEDGYTEAFF
TRBV7-3 | . | CASSPRGLRGGWAGELFF
TRBV6-6 | . | CASCDYNEQFF
TRBV6-6 | medium-sized | CASSPLAGLQETQYF
TRBV18 | . | CASSPRVVVAAEAFF
TRBV6-1 | . | CASSEWREYGNEQFF
TRBV6-1 | . | CASSEARPGKETQYF
TRBV5-4 | . | CASSLGGWYNEQFF
TRBV7-8 | . | CASSLDRAGVHEQFF
TRBV7-3 | . | CASSLKGTYNEQFF
TRBV11-2 | . | CASSFQRGAHNEQFF
TRBV5-1 | few | CASSQGLAGRRTDTQYF
TRBV11-2 | . | CASSRGSLSYEQYF
TRBV5-1 | . | CASSWDGQTNYGYTF
TRBV7-3 | once | CASSLMASHSYEQYF
TRBV12-2 | . | CASRQMPDRGHSVGEKLFF
TRBV4-2 | . | CASSQERLNTGELFF
TRBV10-2 | . | CASSDRGLAGVHEQFF
TRBV20-1 | . | CSAHDTEQYF
TRBV29-1 | . | CSVQFGGTDTQYF
TRBV20-1 | . | CSASTDTQYF
TRBV28 | . | CASSWDWRSAHGQFF
TRBV28 | . | CASSLIGTSGSYEQYF
TRBV6-5 | . | CASSPYTSGNTIYF
TRBV11-2 | . | CASSTLFGQALYGYTF